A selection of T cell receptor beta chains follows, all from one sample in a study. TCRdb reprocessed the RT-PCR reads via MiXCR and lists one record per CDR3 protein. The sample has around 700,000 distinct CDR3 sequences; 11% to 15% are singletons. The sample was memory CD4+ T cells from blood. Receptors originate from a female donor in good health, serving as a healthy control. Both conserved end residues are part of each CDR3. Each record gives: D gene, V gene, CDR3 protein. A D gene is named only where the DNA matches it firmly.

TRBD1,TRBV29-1,CSVTGTGVNQPQHF
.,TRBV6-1,CAGGGRAGTEAFF
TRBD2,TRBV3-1,CASSQVLAGGRDNEQFF
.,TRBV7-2,CASSLPITTDTQYF
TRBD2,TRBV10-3,CAIKVAGVDTGELFF
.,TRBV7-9,CASSLGGRGGETQYF
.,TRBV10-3,CAISGSEQPQHF
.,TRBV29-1,CSVERDYNYGYTF
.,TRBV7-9,CASSPPGTQETQYF
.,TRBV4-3,CASSQRQDLEKLFF
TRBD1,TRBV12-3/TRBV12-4,CASSRTGGLTGNTIYF
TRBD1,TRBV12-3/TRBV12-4,CASSSRRTGTYEQYF
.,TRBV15,CATSRDIGTPQYF
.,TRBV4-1,CASSQDPVGNTIYF
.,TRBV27,CASSLTPGDTIYF
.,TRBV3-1,CASSHLGYNEQFF
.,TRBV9,CASSANKRETQYF
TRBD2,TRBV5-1,CASSLASTLAGGSRTDTQYF
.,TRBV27,CASSSGNRVGGYTF
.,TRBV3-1,CASSQGSASGNTIYF
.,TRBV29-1,CSVVVGSTGELFF
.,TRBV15,CATSRGRGLDKNIQYF
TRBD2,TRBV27,CASSLLAGTSVGFF
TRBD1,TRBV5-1,CASSLVRDRGESPLHF
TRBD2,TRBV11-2,CASRQAVRLAGYNEQFF
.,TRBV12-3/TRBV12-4,CASRPDGLNTEAFF
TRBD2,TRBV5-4,CASSSGSVSTDTQYF
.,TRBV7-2,CASLGLTATPSTDTQYF
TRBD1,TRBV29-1,CSVYSGTGLGGELFF
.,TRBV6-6,CASSPHNYGYTF
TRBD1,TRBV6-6,CASSSAGTGTDTQYF
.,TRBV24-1,CATSDLTGRDSTDTQYF
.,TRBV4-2,CASSSGVAGNTEAFF
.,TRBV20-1,CSAKPVNSNQPQHF
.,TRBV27,CASSLSPPSYYGYTF
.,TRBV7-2,CASSLGWQETQYF
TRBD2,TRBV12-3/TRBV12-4,CASSDWGSGEYNEQFF
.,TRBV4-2,CASSQDLVLAADTQYF
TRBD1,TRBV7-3,CASSSGTGRGGGNEQFF
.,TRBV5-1,CASSLVVGSNTEAFF
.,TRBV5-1,CASSLVDGTDTQYF
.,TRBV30,CAWSAMIADTQYF
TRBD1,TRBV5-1,CASSLFGQELSGAMNTEAFF
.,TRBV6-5,CASSYSGQQGDSPLHF